The text below deals with one T cell receptor beta chain. The sample belongs to a study of cytomegalovirus exposure and HLA in healthy donors. The V end lost 2 bases, the J end lost 11 bases, and 14 bases lay between the germline ends. This CDR3 region has 13 residues. Germline-derived CDR1 and CDR2 are SGHRS and YFSETQ. The PCR ran on 60 Vbeta and 13 Jbeta primers. The assay was immunoSEQ multiplex PCR, and TCRdb's table has in-frame clones only and misses some. The data show about 110,000 clones, approximately 73% seen once. This TCR derives from a man aged 30 to 45 in good health and CMV-seronegative. Sequenced: PBMCs. This rearrangement joins TRBV5-1 to TRBJ1-5; D is perhaps TRBD1 (6 bases). CDR3 amino acids: CASSLEEAGAQHF. CDR3 in DNA: TGCGCCAGCAGCTTAGAGGAAGCAGGGGCCCAGCATTTT.